This is a list of T cell receptor beta chains from one sample in a study of blood T cell repertoires in COVID-19. Only in-frame clones appear in the TCRdb table, and some are missing; sequencing was by immunoSEQ multiplex PCR. Of 60,000 or so clones detected, 80% to 90% appear once; the ten largest clones hold over 4%. Sample: peripheral blood. All receptors derive from a man aged 55 to 69 with acute or convalescent COVID-19. The CDR3 runs from the conserved cysteine through the conserved F or W. The D gene is left open where the match is weak. Clone size is stated in some rows and not others, as once, few, many or a class when expanded.

d_call: -
v_call: TRBV28
j_call: TRBJ1-5
clone_size: -
cdr3_aa: CASIFSSGSNQPQHF
cdr3_nt: TGTGCCAGCATCTTTTCGTCAGGAAGCAATCAGCCCCAGCATTTT

d_call: -
v_call: TRBV24-1
j_call: TRBJ1-2
clone_size: -
cdr3_aa: CATSDGGSYGYTF
cdr3_nt: TGTGCCACCAGTGATGGGGGCTCCTATGGCTACACCTTC

d_call: TRBD1
v_call: TRBV9
j_call: TRBJ1-5
clone_size: -
cdr3_aa: CASSPRGDRGFQPQHF
cdr3_nt: TGTGCCAGCAGTCCGAGAGGGGACAGGGGTTTTCAGCCCCAGCATTTT

d_call: -
v_call: TRBV5-1
j_call: TRBJ1-2
clone_size: -
cdr3_aa: CASSPGQPSNYGYTF
cdr3_nt: TGCGCCAGCAGCCCCGGACAGCCCTCTAACTATGGCTACACCTTC

d_call: -
v_call: TRBV3-1/TRBV3-2
j_call: TRBJ1-1
clone_size: -
cdr3_aa: CASSQAQNTEAFF
cdr3_nt: TGTGCCAGCAGCCAAGCCCAGAACACTGAAGCTTTCTTT

d_call: TRBD1
v_call: TRBV18
j_call: TRBJ1-1
clone_size: -
cdr3_aa: CASSPDRANTEAFF
cdr3_nt: TGTGCCAGCTCACCGGACAGGGCGAACACTGAAGCTTTCTTT

d_call: -
v_call: TRBV7-9
j_call: TRBJ2-3
clone_size: -
cdr3_aa: CASSPGGTDTQYF
cdr3_nt: TGTGCCAGCAGCCCAGGGGGGACAGATACGCAGTATTTT

d_call: -
v_call: TRBV9
j_call: TRBJ2-6
clone_size: -
cdr3_aa: CASSVVSSGANVLTF
cdr3_nt: TGTGCCAGCAGCGTAGTGAGCTCTGGGGCCAACGTCCTGACTTTC

d_call: TRBD1
v_call: TRBV18
j_call: TRBJ2-1
clone_size: -
cdr3_aa: CASSTTGQNEQFF
cdr3_nt: TGTGCCAGCTCAACGACAGGGCAAAATGAGCAGTTCTTC

d_call: TRBD2
v_call: TRBV29-1
j_call: TRBJ2-3
clone_size: -
cdr3_aa: CSAGLAASTDTQYF
cdr3_nt: TGCAGCGCGGGACTAGCGGCCAGCACAGATACGCAGTATTTT

d_call: TRBD1
v_call: TRBV6-5
j_call: TRBJ1-5
clone_size: -
cdr3_aa: CASRLQGGNQPQHF
cdr3_nt: TGTGCCAGCAGGCTACAGGGGGGCAATCAGCCCCAGCATTTT

d_call: TRBD1
v_call: TRBV5-1
j_call: TRBJ1-1
clone_size: -
cdr3_aa: CASSKGTENTEAFF
cdr3_nt: TGCGCCAGCAGCAAAGGGACAGAGAACACTGAAGCTTTCTTT

d_call: -
v_call: TRBV7-2
j_call: TRBJ1-4
clone_size: -
cdr3_aa: CASSLRATTNEKLFF
cdr3_nt: TGTGCCAGCAGCTTACGTGCGACAACTAATGAAAAACTGTTTTTT

d_call: -
v_call: TRBV10-1
j_call: TRBJ2-3
clone_size: -
cdr3_aa: CASSEGVRADTQYF
cdr3_nt: TGCGCCAGCAGTGAGGGGGTCAGGGCAGATACGCAGTATTTT

d_call: -
v_call: TRBV3-1/TRBV3-2
j_call: TRBJ2-7
clone_size: -
cdr3_aa: CASSLRGSGEQYF
cdr3_nt: TGTGCCAGCAGCCTGAGAGGCTCGGGGGAGCAGTACTTC

d_call: TRBD1
v_call: TRBV6-1
j_call: TRBJ1-2
clone_size: few
cdr3_aa: CASSENRGSFGYTF
cdr3_nt: TGTGCCAGCAGTGAAAACAGGGGAAGTTTTGGCTACACCTTC

d_call: TRBD1
v_call: TRBV10-3
j_call: TRBJ1-5
clone_size: -
cdr3_aa: CAISTSGGADQPQHF
cdr3_nt: TGTGCCATCAGTACTTCAGGGGGCGCGGATCAGCCCCAGCATTTT

d_call: -
v_call: TRBV28
j_call: TRBJ2-1
clone_size: -
cdr3_aa: CASSVTQEGHNEQFF
cdr3_nt: TGTGCCAGCAGTGTTACTCAGGAGGGCCACAATGAGCAGTTCTTC

d_call: -
v_call: TRBV3-1/TRBV3-2
j_call: TRBJ1-1
clone_size: once
cdr3_aa: CASSHLAGTTEAFF
cdr3_nt: TGTGCCAGCAGCCATCTGGCAGGCACAACCGAAGCTTTCTTT

d_call: TRBD2
v_call: TRBV6-1
j_call: TRBJ2-5
clone_size: -
cdr3_aa: CASSDRGRADSETQYF
cdr3_nt: TGTGCCAGCAGTGACCGGGGGAGGGCGGATTCTGAGACCCAGTACTTC

d_call: TRBD1
v_call: TRBV24-1
j_call: TRBJ2-3
clone_size: -
cdr3_aa: CATSDPGDRATDTQYF
cdr3_nt: TGTGCCACCAGTGATCCCGGGGACAGAGCCACAGATACGCAGTATTTT

d_call: TRBD1
v_call: TRBV18
j_call: TRBJ1-5
clone_size: -
cdr3_aa: CASSPDRAADRPQHF
cdr3_nt: TGTGCCAGCTCACCGGACAGGGCCGCGGATCGACCCCAGCATTTT

d_call: -
v_call: TRBV29-1
j_call: TRBJ2-7
clone_size: once
cdr3_aa: CSARADPSYEQYF
cdr3_nt: TGCAGCGCCAGAGCGGATCCCTCCTACGAGCAGTACTTC